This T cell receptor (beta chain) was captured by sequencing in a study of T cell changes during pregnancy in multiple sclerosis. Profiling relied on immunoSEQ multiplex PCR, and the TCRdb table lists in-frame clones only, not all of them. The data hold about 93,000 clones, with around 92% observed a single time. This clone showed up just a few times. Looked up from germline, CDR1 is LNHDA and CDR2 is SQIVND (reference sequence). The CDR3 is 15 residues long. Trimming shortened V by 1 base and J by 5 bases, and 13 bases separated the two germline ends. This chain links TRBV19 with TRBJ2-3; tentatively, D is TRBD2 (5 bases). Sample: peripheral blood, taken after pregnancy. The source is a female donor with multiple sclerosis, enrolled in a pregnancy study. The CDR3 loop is CASSIAYVGKDTQYF. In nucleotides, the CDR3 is TGTGCCAGTAGTATAGCATACGTCGGGAAAGATACGCAGTATTTT.